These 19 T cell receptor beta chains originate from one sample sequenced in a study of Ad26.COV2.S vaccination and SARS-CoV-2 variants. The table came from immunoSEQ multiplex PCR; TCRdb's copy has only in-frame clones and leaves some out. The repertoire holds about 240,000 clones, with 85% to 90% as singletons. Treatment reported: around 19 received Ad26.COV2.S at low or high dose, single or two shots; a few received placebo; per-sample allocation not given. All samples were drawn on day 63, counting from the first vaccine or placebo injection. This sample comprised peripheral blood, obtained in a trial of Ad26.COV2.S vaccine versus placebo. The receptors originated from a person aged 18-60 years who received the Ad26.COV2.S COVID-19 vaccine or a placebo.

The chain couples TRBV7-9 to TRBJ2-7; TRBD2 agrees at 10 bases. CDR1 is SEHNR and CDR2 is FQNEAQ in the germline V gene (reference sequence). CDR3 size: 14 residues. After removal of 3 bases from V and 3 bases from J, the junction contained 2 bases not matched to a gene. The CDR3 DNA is TGTGCCAGCAGCTTTAGCGGGGGGAACTACGAGCAGTACTTC. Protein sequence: CASSFSGGNYEQYF.

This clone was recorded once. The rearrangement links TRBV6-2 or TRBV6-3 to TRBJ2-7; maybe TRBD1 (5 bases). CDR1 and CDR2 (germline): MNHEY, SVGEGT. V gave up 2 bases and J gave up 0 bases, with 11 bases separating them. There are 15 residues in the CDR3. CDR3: CASSYGLTASYEQYF. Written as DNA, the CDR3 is TGTGCCAGCAGTTACGGGCTGACAGCCTCCTACGAGCAGTACTTC.

The CDR3 loop reads CASSLADRSSYNEQFF. The CDR3, as DNA: TGCGCCAGCAGCTTGGCCGACAGGAGCTCCTACAATGAGCAGTTCTTC. The genes are TRBV5-1 and TRBJ2-1, with D perhaps TRBD1 (6 bases). The CDR3 is made up of 16 amino acids. In germline, CDR1 is SGHRS, CDR2 YFSETQ. V lost 0 bases and J lost 0, with 10 bases in between.

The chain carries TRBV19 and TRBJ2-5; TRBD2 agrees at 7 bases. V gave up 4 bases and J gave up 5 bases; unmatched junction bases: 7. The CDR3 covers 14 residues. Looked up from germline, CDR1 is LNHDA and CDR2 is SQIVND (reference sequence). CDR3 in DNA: TGTGCCAGTAGTACAACTAGCGCCGCCGAGACCCAGTACTTC. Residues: CASSTTSAAETQYF.

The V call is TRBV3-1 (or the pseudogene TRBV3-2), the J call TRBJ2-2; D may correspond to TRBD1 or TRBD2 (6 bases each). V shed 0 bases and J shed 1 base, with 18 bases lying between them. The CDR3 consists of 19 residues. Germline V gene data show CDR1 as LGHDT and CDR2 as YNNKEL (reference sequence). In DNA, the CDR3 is TGTGCCAGCAGCCAAGAAGAGCGCCGCAGGGGAGGGAACACCGGGGAGCTGTTTTTT. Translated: CASSQEERRRGGNTGELFF.

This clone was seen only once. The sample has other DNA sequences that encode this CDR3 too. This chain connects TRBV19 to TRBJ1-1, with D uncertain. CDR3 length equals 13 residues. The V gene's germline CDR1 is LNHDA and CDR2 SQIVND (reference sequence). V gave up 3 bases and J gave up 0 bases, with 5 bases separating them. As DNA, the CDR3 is TGTGCCAGTAGTATCTCTCTGAACACTGAAGCTTTCTTT. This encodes CASSISLNTEAFF.

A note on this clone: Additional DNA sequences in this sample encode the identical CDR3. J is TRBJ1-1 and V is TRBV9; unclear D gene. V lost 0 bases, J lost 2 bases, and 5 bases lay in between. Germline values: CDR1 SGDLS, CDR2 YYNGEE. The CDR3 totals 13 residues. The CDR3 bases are TGTGCCAGCAGCGTAGCAGTAAACACTGAAGCTTTCTTT. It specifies CASSVAVNTEAFF.

DNA of the CDR3: TGTGCCTGGATGAGAGTGTATGGCTACACCTTC. This translates into CAWMRVYGYTF. The chain links TRBV30 to TRBJ1-2; D gene uncertain. Deletions cut 4 bases from V and 5 bases from J, with 8 bases between. This CDR3 is 11 amino acids long. Germline values: CDR1 GTSNPN, CDR2 SVGIG (reference sequence).

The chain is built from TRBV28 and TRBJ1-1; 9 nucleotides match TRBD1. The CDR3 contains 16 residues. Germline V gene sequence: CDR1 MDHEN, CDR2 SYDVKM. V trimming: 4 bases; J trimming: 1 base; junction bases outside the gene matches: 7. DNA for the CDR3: TGTGCCAGCAGTTACGGGACAGGGTGGGGGAACACTGAAGCTTTCTTT. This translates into CASSYGTGWGNTEAFF.

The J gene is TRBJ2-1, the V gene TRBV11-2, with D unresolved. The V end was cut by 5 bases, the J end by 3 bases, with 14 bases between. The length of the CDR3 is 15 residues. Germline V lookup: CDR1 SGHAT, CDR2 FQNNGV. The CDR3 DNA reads TGTGCCAGCAGCGCCCTCGACACCCGCTACAATGAGCAGTTCTTC. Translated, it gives CASSALDTRYNEQFF.

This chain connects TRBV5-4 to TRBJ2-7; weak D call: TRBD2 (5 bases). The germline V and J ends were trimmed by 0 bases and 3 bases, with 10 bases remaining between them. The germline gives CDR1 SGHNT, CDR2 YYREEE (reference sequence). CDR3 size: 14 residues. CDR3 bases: TGTGCCAGCAGCTTGGGCGGGCGGGTCTACGAGCAGTACTTC. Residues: CASSLGGRVYEQYF.

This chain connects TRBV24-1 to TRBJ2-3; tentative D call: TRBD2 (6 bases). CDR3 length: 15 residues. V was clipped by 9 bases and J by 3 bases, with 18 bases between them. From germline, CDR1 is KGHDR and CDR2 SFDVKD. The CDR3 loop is CATAGHSGGTDTQYF. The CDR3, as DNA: TGTGCCACCGCCGGGCACTCAGGAGGGACAGATACGCAGTATTTT.

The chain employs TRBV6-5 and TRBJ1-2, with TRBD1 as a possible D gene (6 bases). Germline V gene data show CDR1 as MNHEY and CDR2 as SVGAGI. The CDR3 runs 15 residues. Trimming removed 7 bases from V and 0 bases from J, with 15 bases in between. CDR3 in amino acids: CASTETGPTNYGYTF. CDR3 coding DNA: TGTGCCAGCACCGAGACAGGCCCCACTAACTATGGCTACACCTTC.

The CDR3 here is CASQGLAGGPDTQYF. The CDR3, as DNA: TGCGCCAGCCAGGGGCTAGCGGGGGGGCCAGATACGCAGTATTTT. The rearrangement uses TRBV5-1 and TRBJ2-3, with TRBD2 identical over 12 bases. Germline loops: CDR1 SGHRS, CDR2 YFSETQ. V lost 7 bases to trimming and J lost 4 bases; unmatched junction nucleotides: 7. The CDR3 contains 15 residues.

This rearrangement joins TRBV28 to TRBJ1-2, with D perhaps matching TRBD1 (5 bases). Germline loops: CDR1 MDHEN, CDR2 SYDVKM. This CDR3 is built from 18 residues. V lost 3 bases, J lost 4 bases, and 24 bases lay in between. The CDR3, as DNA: TGTGCCAGCAGTTTCTTATGGCAGGGTGGGGTAAAGAGCTATGGCTACACCTTC. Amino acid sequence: CASSFLWQGGVKSYGYTF.

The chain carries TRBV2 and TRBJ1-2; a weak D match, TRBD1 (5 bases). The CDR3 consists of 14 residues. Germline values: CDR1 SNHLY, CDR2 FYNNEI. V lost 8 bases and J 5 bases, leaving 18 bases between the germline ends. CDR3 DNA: TGTGCCAGCGGCGGCCAGGGTGCGCGGTATGGCTACACCTTC. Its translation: CASGGQGARYGYTF.

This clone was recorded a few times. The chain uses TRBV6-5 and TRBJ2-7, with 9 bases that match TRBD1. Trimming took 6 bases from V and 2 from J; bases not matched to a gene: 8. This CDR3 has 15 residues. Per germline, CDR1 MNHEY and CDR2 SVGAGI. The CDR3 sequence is CASSNYGQGTYEQYF. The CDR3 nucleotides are TGTGCCAGCAGCAACTATGGACAGGGGACCTACGAGCAGTACTTC.

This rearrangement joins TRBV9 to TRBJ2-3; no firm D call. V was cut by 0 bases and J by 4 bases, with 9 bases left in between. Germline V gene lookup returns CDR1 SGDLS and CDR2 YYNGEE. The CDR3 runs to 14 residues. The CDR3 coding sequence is TGTGCCAGCAGCGTAGGAGGTAGCCCAGATACGCAGTATTTT. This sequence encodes CASSVGGSPDTQYF.

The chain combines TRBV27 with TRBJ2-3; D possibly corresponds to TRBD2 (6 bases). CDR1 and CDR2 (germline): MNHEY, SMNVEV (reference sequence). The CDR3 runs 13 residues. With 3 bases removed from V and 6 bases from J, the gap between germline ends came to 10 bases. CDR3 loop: CASSLGTRDTQYF. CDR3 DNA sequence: TGTGCCAGCAGTTTGGGGACTCGGGATACGCAGTATTTT.